Given below is one TCR beta chain in context. There is no known antigen for this receptor. Base qualities are not provided; no much larger clone lies one nucleotide away. The germline V gene supplies CDR1 KGHSH and CDR2 LQKENI. The CDR3 sequence holds 17 residues, the cysteine and phenylalanine included. Of the read, only the CDR3 DNA is kept; its 51 bases are in frame from base 1. The germline V and J ends show losses of 0 bases and 5 bases respectively, and no gene match explains 9 bases of the junction. The intended sense of this specimen's time point label: baseline before first vaccination. Vaccinee samples were obtained from the UK trials COV001 and COV002, which included a single-blind randomized controlled phase 2/3 trial of AZD1222 (ChAdOx1 nCoV-19) in healthy adults. For TCRbeta chain sequencing, PBMC samples were collected from trial participants at day 0 and at day 28 after the second dose.

This record comes from a study of T cell responses to AZD1222 COVID-19 vaccine (dated by TCRdb to the early 2020s). About the study as a whole: Because spike-specific TCR depth and breadth did not differ between the two schedules, AZD1222 recipients who got a second dose at roughly 4 weeks were pooled with those who got a second dose at roughly 12 weeks. TCR sequencing was performed for roughly 250 trial participants, of whom some 200 were given two doses of AZD1222 and about 25 were given two doses of MenACWY control vaccine. Trial participants were enrolled by age into 18-55, 56-69 and 70-plus year subgroups, with roughly 160, 29 and 62 TCR-sequenced participants respectively. Study-wide findings and limitations: The 56-69-year group was small, and its depth increase did not reach significance, likely because of low power. No day 14 peak-response samples were available, so repertoires were characterized only after the peak T cell response. Conclusions about previously exposed vaccinees are limited, since just six AZD1222 recipients were seropositive for SARS-CoV-2 at baseline. The vaccine-associated CD4 TCRs covered the entire spike protein, and the dominant responses fell in regions 160-218 and 743-854. Epitopes outside the regions mutated in the B.1.351 and B.1.1.7 variants were reportedly recognized by nearly half of the unique spike-specific TCRs. After two AZD1222 doses, both the breadth and the depth of spike-specific TCRs were significantly higher than at day 0 and than in MenACWY recipients. Most participants were white British and females outnumbered males, and the authors suggested that clonal diversity may have been underestimated.

The CDR3 regions of human TCRbeta chains were subjected to immunosequencing. The study's processing was this. TCRs in the repertoires were compared against a reference library of SARS-CoV-2-specific TCRs that had been generated with the MIRA antigen-specificity platform. Breadth meant the fraction of unique TCRs that were SARS-CoV-2-associated, whereas depth meant the fraction of total T cells that were SARS-CoV-2-associated. Using the MIRA data, each spike-specific TCR was assigned both to the spike region to which the TCR was reactive and to a CD4 or CD8 class. Log10-transformed breadth and depth values were compared by one-way ANOVA with Sidak's multiple comparisons tests. TCRdb retrieved this table from immuneACCESS and kept in-frame rearrangements only. Not all clones are present; in checked studies, unresolved V genes account for under half, and no reason is known for the remainder. The V and J calls and clone size are taken from that table; D and trimming were inferred from the DNA. Recorded for this sample are about 85,000 clones; roughly nine tenths of them occurred a single time. The top ten constitute 7% of the sample.

The origin of this receptor is an adult in good health. The sequences come from peripheral blood, collected on day 0 of AZD1222 vaccination. The sequence is built from TRBV18 and TRBJ2-3; 9 of the junction bases match TRBD1. The CDR3 loop reads CASSPPSGQGRIDTQYF. The bases are TGTGCCAGCTCACCACCTTCCGGACAGGGGAGAATAGATACGCAGTATTTT. The entire variable domain, with the stretches around the CDR3 drawn from the reference TRBV18 and TRBJ2-3 proteins, is NAGVMQNPRHLVRRRGQEARLRCSPMKGHSHVYWYRQLPEEGLKFMVYLQKENIIDESGMPKERFSAEFPKEGPSILRIQQVVRGDSAAYFCASSPPSGQGRIDTQYFGPGTRLTVL.